This TCR beta chain is drawn from a study of blood T cells in healthy people across ages. This clonotype showed up just a few times. Per germline, CDR1 DFQATT and CDR2 SNEGSKA (reference sequence). The V and J ends lost 1 base and 6 bases respectively, with 14 bases between them. CDR3 size: 14 residues. It was with a sample-barcoded 5' primer and a J-beta primer mix that a second PCR of roughly 6 to 12 cycles was run. A template-switch adaptor that had 12 random nucleotides put a tag on each cDNA molecule. Sequencing of every sample gave 3 million or more CDR3-containing paired-end reads. In TCRdb, the 5' RACE reads were re-called with MiXCR into one record per CDR3 protein. The top ten hold 20% to 25% of the sample, which has roughly 790,000 distinct CDR3 sequences, around 46% seen once. Total RNA extraction produced at least 5.5 micrograms (per sample) for the study.

The sequenced material came from blood. V is TRBV20-1 and J is TRBJ2-3, with D possibly matching TRBD2 (5 bases). The clonotype comes from a woman aged 55-70 years in good health. The CDR3 loop reads CSARVASSGDTQYF. The CDR3 coding sequence is TGCAGTGCTAGAGTTGCAAGCTCGGGGGATACGCAGTATTTT.